The 28 T cell receptor beta chains below all came from one sample that was sequenced in a study of blood T cell repertoires in COVID-19. Generated by immunoSEQ multiplex PCR, the TCRdb table keeps only in-frame clones and is missing some. The sample gives some 220,000 clones, roughly nine tenths of which show up once; approximately 3% is in the top ten. Material for sequencing was PBMCs or T cells enriched from blood (not recorded which). These receptors were obtained from a woman in her fifties or sixties in a cohort exposed to, infected with or recovered from COVID-19 (not recorded which).

This clone has only a few counts. V and J are TRBV6-2 or TRBV6-3 and TRBJ1-5; 7 bases line up with TRBD1. J lost 5 bases, V lost 4 bases, and 23 bases had no gene match. This CDR3 has 20 amino acids. CDR1 is MNHEY and CDR2 is SVGEGT in the germline V gene. Written as DNA, the CDR3 is TGTGCCAGCAGTTCTCCCGGGACAGTAGTTGTGTTACGCCGGCATCAGCCCCAGCATTTT. Translating it yields CASSSPGTVVVLRRHQPQHF.

This clone appeared a single time. The rearrangement joins TRBV10-3 to TRBJ2-1; tentatively, D is TRBD2 (5 bases). V was trimmed by 4 bases and J by 7 bases, leaving 17 bases between them. CDR1 and CDR2 (germline): ENHRY, SYGVKD. The CDR3 length is 15 residues. The CDR3 spells CAISANSVLGNEQFF. CDR3 sequence (DNA): TGTGCCATCAGTGCCAATAGCGTCCTTGGTAATGAGCAGTTCTTC.

In its sample, this clone was seen a few times. The V call is TRBV6-5, the J call TRBJ1-2, with D possibly TRBD1 on 6 matching bases. CDR1 is MNHEY and CDR2 is SVGAGI in the germline V gene. The CDR3 has 14 residues. V was cut by 6 bases and J by 2 bases, with 13 bases left in between. The chain's CDR3 is CASRAFTGNYGYTF. DNA for the CDR3: TGTGCCAGCAGAGCCTTTACAGGGAACTATGGCTACACCTTC.

This clone has only one observation. This rearrangement joins TRBV9 to TRBJ2-3, with D unresolved. Trimming pared 0 bases from V and 2 bases from J, leaving 7 bases between. There are 14 residues in the CDR3. CDR1 and CDR2 (germline): SGDLS, YYNGEE. CDR3 nucleotide sequence: TGTGCCAGCAGCGTAGCTCAACACACAGATACGCAGTATTTT. Amino acids: CASSVAQHTDTQYF.

This clone was seen a few times. The chain couples TRBV6-5 to TRBJ2-7; D possibly corresponds to TRBD2 (5 bases). CDR3 length: 14 residues. V was pared by 5 bases and J by 6 bases, with 17 bases between. Germline lookup yields CDR1 MNHEY and CDR2 SVGAGI. The CDR3 coding sequence is TGTGCCAGCAGTACCCTAACAGAGGGCGCCGAGCAGTACTTC. Its translation: CASSTLTEGAEQYF.

J is TRBJ1-6 and V is TRBV6-5; D is perhaps TRBD1 (5 bases). V shed 1 base and J shed 9 bases, with 13 bases lying between them. The CDR3 loop spans 15 amino acids. Looked up from germline, CDR1 is MNHEY and CDR2 is SVGAGI. CDR3 DNA sequence: TGTGCCAGCAGTTACTTTACGACAGCTACTTCACCCCTCCACTTT. This sequence encodes CASSYFTTATSPLHF.

The chain recombines TRBV5-4 with TRBJ1-4, with a possible D match to TRBD1 (5 bases). Germline V gene lookup returns CDR1 SGHNT and CDR2 YYREEE (reference sequence). This CDR3 has 13 amino acids. V was clipped by 0 bases and J by 11 bases, with 11 bases between them. The CDR3 reads CASSLGGGGKLFF. CDR3 DNA sequence: TGTGCCAGCAGCTTGGGAGGCGGGGGGAAACTGTTTTTT.

The rearrangement joins TRBV19 to TRBJ1-5; D is perhaps TRBD1 (6 bases). Per the germline V gene, CDR1 is LNHDA and CDR2 is SQIVND (reference sequence). This CDR3 has 12 amino acids. V lost 4 bases and J 7 bases, leaving 8 bases between the germline ends. This chain's CDR3 is CASSRDNQPQHF. The CDR3 DNA follows: TGTGCCAGTAGTAGGGACAACCAGCCCCAGCATTTT.

The chain recombines TRBV27 with TRBJ1-5; 8 nucleotides line up with TRBD1. Unmatched junction bases numbered 1, after V lost 4 bases and J lost 5 bases. CDR3 length equals 13 residues. CDR1 and CDR2 (germline): MNHEY, SMNVEV (reference sequence). This CDR3 reads CASSWTGHQPQHF. The CDR3 DNA reads as TGTGCCAGCAGTTGGACAGGGCATCAGCCCCAGCATTTT.

The rearrangement joins TRBV6-2 or TRBV6-3 to TRBJ2-3; TRBD2 aligns across 10 bases. V was clipped by 6 bases and J by 6 bases; unmatched bases: 12. The CDR3 covers 16 residues. Germline values: CDR1 MNHEY, CDR2 SVGEGT. This chain's CDR3 is CASSPLAGPDIDTQYF. CDR3 sequence (DNA): TGTGCCAGCAGCCCACTAGCGGGGCCCGATATTGATACGCAGTATTTT.

The chain has TRBV11-1 and TRBJ1-2; no reliable D call. V lost 5 bases and J 0 bases, leaving 10 bases between the germline ends. The germline CDR1 and CDR2 sequences are SGHAT and FQDESV (reference sequence). The CDR3 extends over 14 amino acids. The CDR3 is CASSPPRANYGYTF. CDR3 coding DNA: TGTGCCAGCAGCCCCCCCCGGGCTAACTATGGCTACACCTTC.

The chain is built from TRBV14 and TRBJ1-4; unclear D gene. The CDR3 loop spans 12 amino acids. The V and J ends lost 4 bases and 8 bases respectively, with 8 bases between them. Looked up from germline, CDR1 is SGHDN and CDR2 is FVKESK. The CDR3 bases are TGTGCCAGCAGCCGTCAACAGGAAAAACTGTTTTTT. Translated, it gives CASSRQQEKLFF.

The J gene is TRBJ2-7, the V gene TRBV19; 8 nucleotides align to TRBD1. This CDR3 spans 15 amino acids. Trimming took 3 bases from V and 0 from J; bases not matched to a gene: 4. The germline gives CDR1 LNHDA, CDR2 SQIVND (reference sequence). As DNA, the CDR3 is TGTGCCAGTAGTATTCTCGGACAGGGCTCCTACGAGCAGTACTTC. This translates into CASSILGQGSYEQYF. Full variable domain (remainder filled in from reference TRBV19 and TRBJ2-7): DGGITQSPKYLFRKEGQNVTLSCEQNLNHDAMYWYRQDPGQGLRLIYYSQIVNDFQKGDIAEGYSVSREKKESFPLTVTSAQKNPTAFYLCASSILGQGSYEQYFGPGTRLTVT.

The chain employs TRBV11-3 and TRBJ2-3; 10 nucleotides line up with TRBD2. CDR3 size: 15 residues. Trimming at V came to 6 bases and at J to 3 bases, leaving 6 bases not matched to a gene. Germline V lookup: CDR1 SGHNT, CDR2 YENEEA. Here the CDR3 DNA reads TGTGCCAGCAGTCAGCGGGGGGGCAGGACAGATACGCAGTATTTT. Amino acids: CASSQRGGRTDTQYF.

The rearrangement uses TRBV18 and TRBJ2-5; 7 bases align to TRBD2. In germline, CDR1 is KGHSH, CDR2 LQKENI. The CDR3 is 14 residues long. V was clipped by 1 base and J by 4 bases; unmatched bases: 3. The CDR3 reads CASSPQAGRETQYF. For the CDR3, the DNA is TGTGCCAGCTCACCACAAGCGGGGAGAGAGACCCAGTACTTC.

The chain employs TRBV5-5 and TRBJ1-2, with 9 nucleotides matching TRBD1. Germline V gene lookup returns CDR1 SGHKS and CDR2 YYEKEE (reference sequence). The ends lost 0 bases at V and 3 bases at J; junction bases unmatched: 9. This CDR3 spans 17 amino acids. CDR3 coding DNA: TGTGCCAGCAGCTTGGTAGGTTGGGACAGGGAGTACTATGGCTACACCTTC. It codes for CASSLVGWDREYYGYTF.

The chain joins TRBV9 to TRBJ2-1, with 10 bases fitting TRBD2. CDR1 and CDR2 (germline): SGDLS, YYNGEE. There are 17 residues in the CDR3. With V trimmed by 4 bases and J by 6 bases, 13 bases remained unmatched. The CDR3 reads CASSPAPIAGGLNEQFF. In nucleotides, the CDR3 is TGTGCCAGCAGCCCGGCCCCCATAGCGGGGGGCCTCAATGAGCAGTTCTTC.

The CDR3 bases are TGTGCCATCAGTGAGGACACCAACCCGGGACTTATCTATGGCTACACCTTC. Translating it yields CAISEDTNPGLIYGYTF. The V call is TRBV10-3, the J call TRBJ1-2, with a possible D match to TRBD1 (5 bases). Germline assignment: CDR1 ENHRY and CDR2 SYGVKD. Trimming cost V 2 bases and J 4 bases, with 20 bases left between them. The CDR3 contains 17 residues.

V gene TRBV14 combines with J gene TRBJ2-1; 12 bases are a match to TRBD1. CDR3 length equals 17 residues. CDR1 is SGHDN and CDR2 is FVKESK in the germline V gene. V was clipped by 4 bases and J by 8 bases; unmatched bases: 12. The CDR3 coding sequence is TGTGCCAGCAGCCCCTTTCGGGGGACAGGGGGCGCAGATGAGCAGTTCTTC. Protein product: CASSPFRGTGGADEQFF.

The chain recombines TRBV5-5 with TRBJ1-2; the match to TRBD1 covers 8 bases. Germline V CDR1 and CDR2: SGHKS, YYEKEE (reference sequence). This CDR3 spans 13 amino acids. V was pared by 3 bases and J by 7 bases, with 5 bases of the junction left unmatched. CDR3 loop: CASSSTGATGYTF. CDR3 coding DNA: TGTGCCAGCAGCTCGACAGGGGCGACTGGCTACACCTTC.

V gene TRBV20-1 combines with J gene TRBJ1-2; 8 nucleotides line up with TRBD1. The J segment lost 8 bases and the V segment lost 5 bases, leaving 4 bases of the junction unmatched. The length of the CDR3 is 11 residues. Germline CDR1 DFQATT, CDR2 SNEGSKA (reference sequence). The CDR3 spells CSAPGTGGYTF. DNA for the CDR3: TGCAGTGCTCCCGGGACAGGCGGCTACACCTTC.

The chain employs TRBV4-2 and TRBJ2-5, with 13 bases fitting TRBD2. Germline V CDR1 and CDR2: LGHNA, YNFKEQ. After removal of 6 bases from V and 1 base from J, the junction contained 5 bases not matched to a gene. The CDR3 is made up of 16 amino acids. In DNA form, the CDR3 reads TGTGCCAGCAGTAAGACTAGCGGGGGGCCCCAAGAGACCCAGTACTTC. This gives the protein CASSKTSGGPQETQYF.

J is TRBJ1-2 and V is TRBV27, with D unresolved. V lost 3 bases and J lost 4, with 9 bases in between. CDR1 MNHEY and CDR2 SMNVEV come from the germline V gene (reference sequence). The CDR3 sequence is 13 residues long. The CDR3 protein is CASSFSGGYGYTF. In DNA, the CDR3 is TGTGCCAGCAGTTTTAGTGGTGGCTATGGCTACACCTTC.

The chain combines TRBV6-5 with TRBJ1-6, with 8 bases identical to TRBD1. The CDR3 extends over 14 amino acids. Germline V gene lookup returns CDR1 MNHEY and CDR2 SVGAGI. V was clipped by 6 bases and J by 7 bases; unmatched bases: 5. The CDR3 nucleotides are TGTGCCAGCAGCCAGAGGGACAGGAATTCACCCCTCCACTTT. Translation gives CASSQRDRNSPLHF.

The J gene is TRBJ2-7, the V gene TRBV28, with D possibly TRBD1 on 7 matching bases. The CDR3 spans 15 residues. Per the germline V gene, CDR1 is MDHEN and CDR2 is SYDVKM. The ends were cut back, 7 bases at V and 3 bases at J, with 19 bases in the middle. CDR3 in DNA: TGTGCCAGCACCGCGGGACAGACCCATAACTACGAGCAGTACTTC. This sequence encodes CASTAGQTHNYEQYF.

The chain links TRBV7-2 to TRBJ2-1; TRBD2 matches 12 bases. The CDR3 covers 17 residues. Per the germline V gene, CDR1 is SGHTA and CDR2 is FQGNSA. J gave up 0 bases and V 5 bases, and 5 bases lay outside the gene matches. The CDR3 region has the DNA TGTGCCAGCAGCCCCCAACTAGCGGGGGGCTCCTACAATGAGCAGTTCTTC. Residues: CASSPQLAGGSYNEQFF.

The CDR3 DNA is TGTGCCAGCAGCCGGTACCTGGACAACCCCAATGAGCAGTTCTTC. It yields the protein CASSRYLDNPNEQFF. The J gene is TRBJ2-1, the V gene TRBV7-6; maybe TRBD1 (5 bases). V lost 5 bases and J 6 bases, leaving 17 bases between the germline ends. Germline V gene data show CDR1 as SGHVS and CDR2 as FNYEAQ. CDR3 length equals 15 residues.

The V and J genes are TRBV5-1 and TRBJ2-1, with D possibly matching TRBD2 (5 bases). Germline assignment: CDR1 SGHRS and CDR2 YFSETQ. Trimming took 0 bases from V and 7 from J, leaving 11 bases between them. There are 14 residues in the CDR3. CDR3 sequence: CASSLAPSWNEQFF. The CDR3 nucleotides read TGCGCCAGCAGCTTGGCCCCTAGCTGGAATGAGCAGTTCTTC. The whole variable domain, remainder taken from reference TRBV5-1 and TRBJ2-1, is KAGVTQTPRYLIKTRGQQVTLSCSPISGHRSVSWYQQTPGQGLQFLFEYFSETQRNKGNFPGRFSGRQFSNSRSEMNVSTLELGDSALYLCASSLAPSWNEQFFGPGTRLTVL.